The entry below describes one TCR beta chain. Antigen: not known. Germline V gene lookup returns CDR1 MGHRA and CDR2 YSYEKL. V dropped 4 bases and J dropped 0; count of bases not matched to a gene: 8. The CDR3 spans 16 residues. The sample comes from a study of T cell repertoires in cytomegalovirus infection. At the level of the study: Public TCR beta signatures were indicative of both CMV infection and a matching HLA type.

TCRdb reanalysed the reads using MiXCR and keeps one entry per CDR3 protein. The sample lists approximately 250,000 distinct CDR3 sequences; approximately 9.2% were seen once. Study-wide results and limits: HLA-C-restricted CMV clonotypes gave the most frequent clonotype in two of eight donors.

The chain recombines TRBV4-1 with TRBJ1-1, with 7 bases lining up with TRBD1. Source material: PBMCs. The TCR comes from a human donor in good health (CMV status not recorded). Some clones in this sample may be carry-over from other donors' samples. This CDR3 reads CASSPRDSFVNTEAFF. CDR3 DNA sequence: TGCGCCAGCAGCCCTAGGGACAGTTTCGTGAACACTGAAGCTTTCTTT.